This T cell receptor (beta chain) was sequenced for a study of blood T cell repertoires in COVID-19. Germline V lookup: CDR1 MNHEY, CDR2 SMNVEV (reference sequence). V was clipped by 2 bases and J by 6 bases, with 7 bases between them. The CDR3 runs 12 residues. Produced via immunoSEQ multiplex PCR; TCRdb's table is partial and in-frame only. The table includes more than 450,000 clones, about nine tenths detected once. Concerning this clone itself: The sample has other DNA sequences that encode this CDR3 too.

The receptor was derived from a young woman who had recovered from COVID-19. This sequence joins TRBV27 and TRBJ1-2; D not certain. The sequenced sample was PBMCs or T cells enriched from blood (not recorded which). The CDR3 loop reads CASSLTGNGYTF. CDR3 coding DNA: TGTGCCAGCAGTTTAACCGGGAATGGCTACACCTTC.